These 25 T cell receptor beta chains came from one sample sequenced in a study of blood T cells in healthy people across ages (dated by TCRdb to 2013 to 2016). Libraries were made using 5' RACE. Sequencing relied on an Illumina HiSeq 2500. The second PCR ran for roughly 7 to 12 cycles and used a J-beta primer mix along with a sample-barcoded 5' primer. Starting from the raw public reads, TCRdb applied fastp trimming at Q25, assembled clones with MiXCR and retained in-frame beta chains. A single entry per CDR3 protein holds the most common genes and DNA from its merged rows. Recorded for this sample are around 800,000 distinct CDR3 sequences; roughly 46% of them occurred a single time. The ten largest account for roughly 20% of the sample. Sequencing was performed on blood. These receptors were obtained from a man at least 80 years old in good health.

This chain links TRBV7-2 with TRBJ2-5; 8 nucleotides match TRBD2. The end of the DNA is better explained by TRBJ2-7, so the J call may be wrong. The CDR3 totals 15 residues. Germline CDR1 SGHTA, CDR2 FQGNSA. CDR3 in DNA: TGTGCCAGCAGCATGGGACGAGCGGGAGTATACGAGCAGTACTTC. Translating it yields CASSMGRAGVYEQYF.

This rearrangement joins TRBV12-3 or TRBV12-4 to TRBJ2-3, with D perhaps matching TRBD1 (7 bases). Trimming removed 4 bases from V and 3 bases from J, with 14 bases in between. CDR3 length equals 15 residues. The chain's CDR3 is CASSSRDRRTDTQYF. The CDR3 coding sequence is TGTGCCAGCAGTTCGCGGGACAGAAGGACAGATACGCAGTATTTT.

V usage is TRBV6-2 or TRBV6-3 and J usage is TRBJ2-3; D is unresolved. CDR3 length: 14 residues. Trimming cost V 7 bases and J 5 bases, with 16 bases left between them. Germline V gene data show CDR1 as MNHEY and CDR2 as SVGEGT. The CDR3, as DNA: TGTGCCAGCACCGGTTGGGCAGCAGAAGATACGCAGTATTTT. This gives the protein CASTGWAAEDTQYF.

The rearrangement uses TRBV20-1 and TRBJ2-4, with 15 bases matching TRBD2. The better agreement between TRBJ2-5 and the DNA end casts doubt on the J call. This CDR3 comprises 16 residues. Germline loops: CDR1 DFQATT, CDR2 SNEGSKA (reference sequence). The CDR3 DNA follows: TGCAGTGCTAGAGAGGGACTAGCGGGGGGCGGGGAGACCCAGTACTTC. Translating gives CSAREGLAGGGETQYF.

The chain combines TRBV10-2 with TRBJ2-7; possible D gene TRBD2, 6 bases. The CDR3 is 14 residues long. Trimming left V 0 bases short and J 3 bases short, with 9 bases between. In germline, CDR1 is WSHSY, CDR2 SAAADI. CDR3 nucleotide sequence: TGCGCCAGCAGTGAGTCTAGCGGAATCTACGAGCAGTACTTC. Its translation is CASSESSGIYEQYF.

In this sample, this clonotype turned up many times. The chain uses TRBV19 and TRBJ2-7; D is tentatively TRBD1 or TRBD2 (5 bases each). The CDR3 is 14 residues long. V was cut by 4 bases and J by 6 bases, with 16 bases left in between. Germline CDR1 reads LNHDA; CDR2 reads SQIVND (reference sequence). The CDR3 DNA reads TGTGCCAGTAGTACTACTACAGGAGGTGGCGAGCAGTACTTC. Its translation: CASSTTTGGGEQYF.

Note on this clonotype: A read error is possible here, since a much larger clone lies one base away. The chain uses TRBV29-1 and TRBJ1-5, with 8 bases that match TRBD1. This CDR3 is built from 14 residues. Germline loops: CDR1 SQVTM, CDR2 ANQGSEA. V gave up 5 bases and J gave up 0 bases; unmatched junction bases: 3. CDR3 amino acids: CSVRTGNSNQPQHF. The DNA of the CDR3 is TGCAGCGTTCGGACAGGGAATAGCAATCAGCCCCAGCATTTT.

In this sample, this clonotype turned up many times. The chain is built from TRBV7-2 and TRBJ2-3, with 11 bases matching TRBD2. CDR3 length: 14 amino acids. With V trimmed by 5 bases and J by 5 bases, 3 bases remained unmatched. Germline lookup yields CDR1 SGHTA and CDR2 FQGNSA. CDR3 region: CASSLTSGRDTQYF. The CDR3 coding sequence is TGTGCCAGCAGCCTCACTAGCGGGAGAGATACGCAGTATTTT.

This clonotype turned up a few times. The chain employs TRBV29-1 and TRBJ2-7, with TRBD2 matching 11 bases. The CDR3 has 14 amino acids. The ends lost 3 bases at V and 5 bases at J; junction bases unmatched: 6. Germline CDR1 SQVTM, CDR2 ANQGSEA. The CDR3 DNA is TGCAGCGTTGATAGCGGGAGGGTCGGCAACGAGCAGTACTTC. Its protein is CSVDSGRVGNEQYF.

V is TRBV10-3 and J is TRBJ2-2; no firm D call. The CDR3 consists of 12 residues. Germline CDR1 reads ENHRY; CDR2 reads SYGVKD. V lost 10 bases, J lost 7 bases, and 13 bases lay in between. The DNA of the CDR3 is TGTGCCACGACCGGTGGGGTCGGGGAGCTGTTTTTT. This codes for CATTGGVGELFF.

J is TRBJ2-3 and V is TRBV12-3 or TRBV12-4; D is unclear. With 6 bases removed from V and 7 bases from J, the gap between germline ends came to 17 bases. The CDR3 runs to 14 residues. CDR3: CASSPTLEIHTQYF. The CDR3 DNA reads as TGTGCCAGCAGCCCCACCCTTGAGATCCATACGCAGTATTTT.

Worth noting for this clonotype: A much larger clone sits a single nucleotide away, making a read error possible. This chain's CDR3 is CSAWGVADTQYF. Here the CDR3 DNA reads TGCAGTGCCTGGGGCGTGGCAGATACGCAGTATTTT. The chain uses TRBV20-1 and TRBJ2-3, with D possibly being TRBD1 (5 bases). Germline V gives CDR1 DFQATT, CDR2 SNEGSKA (reference sequence). Trimming pared 6 bases from V and 4 bases from J, leaving 11 bases between. There are 12 residues in the CDR3.

The sample holds a few counts of this clonotype. V and J are TRBV20-1 and TRBJ2-5, with 8 bases fitting TRBD1. V was clipped by 3 bases and J by 5 bases; unmatched bases: 5. This CDR3 has 13 amino acids. The germline CDR1 and CDR2 sequences are DFQATT and SNEGSKA (reference sequence). The chain's CDR3 is CSARTGVLETQYF. The CDR3 nucleotides read TGCAGTGCTAGGACAGGGGTGCTCGAGACCCAGTACTTC.

The chain joins TRBV5-1 to TRBJ2-1, with TRBD2 identical over 9 bases. The J call may be incorrect, as the DNA end agrees better with TRBJ2-7. Germline V CDR1 and CDR2: SGHRS, YFSETQ. The CDR3 consists of 15 residues. CDR3: CASSLAGGRAFEQYF. CDR3 nucleotides: TGCGCCAGCAGCTTGGCTGGCGGGAGGGCCTTCGAGCAGTACTTC.

This chain joins TRBV7-3 and TRBJ2-1, with TRBD2 as a possible D gene (5 bases). This CDR3 contains 14 residues. V dropped 7 bases and J dropped 1 base, with 11 bases sitting between them. Per the germline V gene, CDR1 is SGHTA and CDR2 is FQGTGA. The CDR3 DNA reads as TGTGCCAGCATGGACTCGACTTCCTACAATGAGCAGTTCTTC. It yields the protein CASMDSTSYNEQFF.

This clonotype appeared a single time. The rearrangement uses TRBV6-6 and TRBJ2-7, with D uncertain. V lost 5 bases and J 0 bases, leaving 14 bases between the germline ends. The CDR3 has 15 residues. The germline CDR1 and CDR2 sequences are MNHNY and SVGAGI (reference sequence). CDR3 loop: CASSVPGSSSYEQYF. The CDR3 bases are TGTGCCAGCAGTGTCCCCGGCTCCAGCTCCTACGAGCAGTACTTC.

The chain links TRBV11-3 to TRBJ2-1; 13 positions agree with TRBD2. The germline V gene encodes CDR1 SGHNT and CDR2 YENEEA. The CDR3 runs to 18 residues. V trimming: 2 bases; J trimming: 2 bases; junction bases outside the gene matches: 6. The CDR3 is CASSLRLAGGTPYNEQFF. The CDR3 region has the DNA TGTGCCAGCAGCTTACGACTAGCGGGAGGCACTCCCTACAATGAGCAGTTCTTC.

Concerning this clonotype itself: A junction end diverges from the germline sequence, so it may reflect a read error. This chain uses TRBV3-1 with TRBJ1-6, with 8 bases aligning to TRBD1. This CDR3 spans 15 amino acids. Germline V CDR1 and CDR2: LGHDT, YNNKEL (reference sequence). The CDR3 bases are TGTGCCTGCAGCCAAGGGACAGGACGAAGTTCACCCCTCCACTTT. Its protein product is CACSQGTGRSSPLHF.

To note about this clonotype: One end of the junction varies from germline; a read error may be responsible. The chain couples TRBV3-1 to TRBJ2-1, with TRBD2 matching 7 bases. In germline, CDR1 is LGHDT, CDR2 YNNKEL (reference sequence). This CDR3 spans 15 amino acids. CDR3 sequence (DNA): TGTGCCGGCAGCCCGGGGACTACCCCCTACAATGAGCAGTTCTTC. Its protein product is CAGSPGTTPYNEQFF.

The chain links TRBV7-2 to TRBJ2-3; 15 bases map to TRBD2. V lost 1 base, J lost 6 bases, and 2 bases stayed unmatched. This CDR3 comprises 16 residues. Germline V gene lookup returns CDR1 SGHTA and CDR2 FQGNSA. The CDR3: CASSLVGTSGRDTQYF. CDR3 nucleotide sequence: TGTGCCAGCAGCTTAGTGGGGACTAGCGGGAGGGATACGCAGTATTTT.

V gene TRBV4-2 combines with J gene TRBJ1-2; TRBD1 is a possible D gene (6 bases). Germline V gene lookup returns CDR1 LGHNA and CDR2 YNFKEQ. The CDR3 is made up of 15 amino acids. The V end was cut by 0 bases, the J end by 4 bases, with 12 bases between. CDR3 loop: CASSQEMGAVYGYTF. CDR3 nucleotide sequence: TGTGCCAGCAGCCAAGAAATGGGGGCCGTCTATGGCTACACCTTC.

The chain is built from TRBV12-3 or TRBV12-4 and TRBJ2-1; 9 nucleotides align to TRBD1. V shed 6 bases and J 9 bases; nucleotides not matched to a gene: 3. CDR3 size: 12 residues. CDR3 nucleotides: TGTGCCAGCAGAACAGGGGGCGGTGAGCAGTTCTTC. Its protein product is CASRTGGGEQFF.

This clonotype was counted between two and nine times. This chain joins TRBV3-1 and TRBJ2-6; possible D gene TRBD1, 6 bases. This CDR3 is 16 amino acids long. V was pared by 4 bases and J by 4 bases, with 14 bases between. Per the germline V gene, CDR1 is LGHDT and CDR2 is YNNKEL (reference sequence). The CDR3 nucleotides read TGTGCCAGCAGCCTACTGGGGGCGCAAGGGGCCAACGTCCTGACTTTC. Translation gives CASSLLGAQGANVLTF.

This clonotype has just a few counts. The chain combines TRBV24-1 with TRBJ2-2, with TRBD2 matching over 9 bases. Trimming took 7 bases from V and 3 from J; bases not matched to a gene: 8. The germline V gene encodes CDR1 KGHDR and CDR2 SFDVKD. CDR3 length equals 16 residues. The CDR3 sequence: CATSRGVAGDTGELFF. CDR3 DNA: TGTGCCACCAGCCGGGGGGTAGCGGGAGACACCGGGGAGCTGTTTTTT.

Worth noting for this clonotype: This may come from a read error, since a much larger clone is one base off. This sequence joins TRBV6-4 and TRBJ2-5; the match to TRBD2 covers 9 bases. Germline V gives CDR1 MRHNA, CDR2 SNTAGT. Trimming took 3 bases from V and 11 from J; bases not matched to a gene: 13. There are 15 residues in the CDR3. In nucleotides, the CDR3 is TGTGCCAGCAGTGAACTAGCGGGTGGCTACAATGAGCAGTACTTC. Its translation is CASSELAGGYNEQYF.